In its sample, the clone carrying this T cell receptor beta chain was seen once. Additional DNA sequences in this sample encode the identical CDR3. This record belongs to a study of blood T cell repertoires in COVID-19. Clones were sequenced by immunoSEQ multiplex PCR, and TCRdb holds only the in-frame ones, with some missing. The repertoire consists of about 210,000 clones, with 75% to 85% occurring once and the leading ten covering around 4%. This clonotype was obtained from a young man with acute COVID-19. The sequencing input was PBMCs or T cells enriched from blood (not recorded which).

The CDR3 loop reads CASSESGSSGNTIYF. CDR3 coding DNA: TGCGCCAGCAGTGAGTCTGGGAGCTCTGGAAACACCATATATTTT. The chain combines TRBV10-1 with TRBJ1-3, with unresolved D. Germline CDR1 and CDR2: WNHNN and SYGVQD (reference sequence). The CDR3 spans 15 residues. Trimming took off 0 bases at V and 0 bases at J, with 6 bases between the two ends.